This T cell receptor beta chain came from a study of metastatic and nonmetastatic thyroid tumors. General study findings and limits: Benign nodules were reported to have significantly lower TCR beta diversity than malignant thyroid tumors, in blood and tumor.

Patients underwent thyroid surgery, and none had received any treatment before it. V dropped 4 bases and J dropped 6; count of bases not matched to a gene: 11. The V gene's germline CDR1 is LGHDT and CDR2 YNNKEL (reference sequence). The CDR3 length is 16 residues. This clone has ten or more counts. Its target is not known. TCRdb used MiXCR to call clones anew from the PCR reads. This table has tens of thousands of clones, more than 12% appearing once. The sequence was collected from a female donor with papillary thyroid cancer or a benign thyroid nodule (not recorded which). Some clones in this sample may be carry-over from other donors' samples. The specimen was blood. The V call is TRBV3-1, the J call TRBJ1-5, with 8 positions matching TRBD1. CDR3 bases: TGTGCCAGCAGCCCTCAGACAGGGGCGAAGGCTCAGCCCCAGCATTTT. Translated, it gives CASSPQTGAKAQPQHF. The variable domain in full, completed from reference TRBV3-1 and TRBJ1-5, reads DTAVSQTPKYLVTQMGNDKSIKCEQNLGHDTMYWYKQDSKKFLKIMFSYNNKELIINETVPNRFSPKSPDKAHLNLHINSLELGDSAVYFCASSPQTGAKAQPQHFGDGTRLSIL.